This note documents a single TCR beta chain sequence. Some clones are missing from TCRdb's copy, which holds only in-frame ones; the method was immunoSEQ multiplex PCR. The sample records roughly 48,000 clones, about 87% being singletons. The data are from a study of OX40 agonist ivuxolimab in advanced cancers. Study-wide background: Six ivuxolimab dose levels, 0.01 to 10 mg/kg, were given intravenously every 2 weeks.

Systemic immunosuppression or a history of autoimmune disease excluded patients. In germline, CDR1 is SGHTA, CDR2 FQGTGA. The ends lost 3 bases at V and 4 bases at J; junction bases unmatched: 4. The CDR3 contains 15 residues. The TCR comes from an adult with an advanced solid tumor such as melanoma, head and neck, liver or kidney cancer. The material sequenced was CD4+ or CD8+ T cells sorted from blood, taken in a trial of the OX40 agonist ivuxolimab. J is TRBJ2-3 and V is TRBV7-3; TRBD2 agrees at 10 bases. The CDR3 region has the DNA TGTGCCAGCAGCTTGTCTAGCGGGGGTGCAGATACGCAGTATTTT. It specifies CASSLSSGGADTQYF.